Following are 5 T cell receptor beta chains from one sample sequenced in a study of CD8 T cells in Susac syndrome. Random hexamers were used to reverse transcribe an amount of roughly 0.45 to 1 ug RNA. TCRdb re-derived calls from the immunoSEQ multiplex PCR reads in MiXCR, one entry per CDR3 protein. The data contain some 96,000 distinct CDR3 sequences, roughly 96% of them singletons. The source material was CD8+ T cells from PBMCs. The receptor set was obtained from a human donor with Susac syndrome.

In this sample, this clonotype turned up once. This chain joins TRBV29-1 and TRBJ1-1, with TRBD1 identical over 9 bases. CDR1 SQVTM and CDR2 ANQGSEA come from the germline V gene. This CDR3 region has 13 residues. V gave up 7 bases and J gave up 0 bases; unmatched junction bases: 3. The CDR3 protein is CSGTGDVNTEAFF. The CDR3 region has the DNA TGCAGCGGGACAGGGGATGTGAACACTGAAGCTTTCTTT.

This clonotype was seen only once. The chain recombines TRBV7-8 with TRBJ1-2; 8 bases fit TRBD1. Germline V gene sequence: CDR1 SGHVS, CDR2 FQNEAQ. The length of the CDR3 is 15 residues. V lost 1 base to trimming and J lost 4 bases; unmatched junction nucleotides: 5. The CDR3 DNA is TGTGCCAGCAGCTTAGACGCAGGGGGCGGCTATGGCTACACCTTC. Translating gives CASSLDAGGGYGYTF. The full variable domain, completed using reference TRBV7-8 and TRBJ1-2, is GAGVSQSPRYKVAKRGQDVALRCDPISGHVSLFWYQQALGQGPEFLTYFQNEAQLDKSGLPSDRFFAERPEGSVSTLKIQRTQQEDSAVYLCASSLDAGGGYGYTFGSGTRLTVV.

The gene calls are TRBV2 and TRBJ2-5; D possibly corresponds to TRBD1 (6 bases). This CDR3 has 15 residues. Trimming left V 0 bases short and J 5 bases short, with 13 bases between. Germline CDR1 SNHLY, CDR2 FYNNEI. The CDR3 spells CASSEANQGLETQYF. Here the CDR3 DNA reads TGTGCCAGCAGTGAAGCAAATCAGGGGTTGGAGACCCAGTACTTC.

The chain links TRBV15 to TRBJ1-2, with D tentatively TRBD1 (6 bases). The CDR3 is 16 amino acids. CDR1 is LNHNV, CDR2 YYDKDF, per germline (reference sequence). The V end lost 4 bases, the J end lost 4 bases, and 19 bases lay between the germline ends. This CDR3 is CATSTQGGGDPYGYTF. CDR3 DNA: TGTGCCACCAGCACCCAAGGGGGTGGTGACCCCTATGGCTACACCTTC.

The chain uses TRBV7-6 and TRBJ2-5, with 7 bases aligning to TRBD2. Germline V gene sequence: CDR1 SGHVS, CDR2 FNYEAQ. V was pared by 0 bases and J by 5 bases, with 3 bases of the junction left unmatched. The CDR3 sequence is 14 residues long. CDR3 in amino acids: CASSLAGGYETQYF. Here the CDR3 DNA reads TGTGCCAGCAGCTTAGCCGGGGGGTATGAGACCCAGTACTTC.